This TCR beta chain appears in the sequencing data of a study of OX40 agonist ivuxolimab in advanced cancers. Notes on the research overall: The costimulatory receptor OX40 (CD134) was targeted by ivuxolimab, a fully human IgG2 agonistic monoclonal antibody. Intravenous ivuxolimab was administered to patients every 2 weeks at six dose levels: 0.01, 0.1, 0.3, 1.5, 3 and 10 mg/kg. Among the 52 dose-escalation patients, roughly 20 had hepatocellular carcinoma, about 15 melanoma, 9 renal cell carcinoma and 9 head and neck cancer. A male proportion of 82.7% and a mean age of roughly 55 years, ranging from about 20 to 85, were recorded for the dose-escalation cohort. Patients were allowed to have had prior anti-PD-1, anti-PD-L1 or anti-CTLA-4 therapy, and 40% of the dose-escalation patients had been treated with checkpoint inhibitors. Three dose-escalation patients achieved partial responses, one with hepatocellular carcinoma and two with cutaneous melanoma. The purpose of peripheral TCRbeta sequencing was to test whether ivuxolimab changed TCR sequence diversity and led to clonal T-cell expansion. The paper describes the monotherapy dose-escalation part (N of about 54 patients) of the phase I trial of ivuxolimab. Overall study outcomes, separate from this receptor: On average, CD8+ T cells showed more expanded clones than CD4+ T cells after ivuxolimab. Antigen specificity was not determined for the clonally expanded peripheral T cells. In partial responders in the 0.1-3.0 mg/kg groups, normalized peripheral clonal expansion was found to be among the lowest, especially among CD8+ T cells. Clonal expansion of both CD4+ and CD8+ blood T cells was observed from baseline to week 6 at doses 0.1 to 3.0 mg/kg. Low levels of normalized T-cell clonal expansion were also seen in some patients who did not respond.

Patients with autoimmune disease history or receiving systemic immunosuppression were excluded from the trial. Peripheral blood for TCR sequencing was collected from all dose cohorts at baseline, on cycle 4 day 1, and on cycle 7 day 1. Samples came from an open-label, multicenter, first-in-human phase I dose-escalation trial of ivuxolimab. Adults with locally advanced or metastatic melanoma, renal cell carcinoma, hepatocellular carcinoma or head and neck squamous cell carcinoma were enrolled in the trial. Before TCR sequencing, CD4+ T cells and CD8+ T cells were sorted from peripheral blood as separate populations. CDR1 and CDR2, looked up from the germline V gene, are SGHAT and FQNNGV. CDR3 length: 17 amino acids, cysteine to phenylalanine. The CDR3 DNA has 51 bases and is translated from base 1. V has 5 bases trimmed and J has 6 bases trimmed; junction bases matching no gene number 12. With respect to this clone: The specificity of this receptor is unknown. No clone much larger than this one lies a single base away; base qualities are absent.

Genomic DNA was extracted from sorted cells for sequencing of the TCRbeta CDR3 region. TCRbeta CDR3 regions were sequenced using the immunoSEQ Assay. TCRdb carries this immuneACCESS record with in-frame sequences only. Its versions omit some clonotypes, under half of them owing to an unresolved V gene in the studies checked, with the rest unexplained. In all, the sample holds around 50,000 clones, and around 74% of those were seen once. The ten biggest clones cover under 2% of the sample. The V and J genes are TRBV11-2 and TRBJ2-1, with 11 middle bases fitting TRBD2. Sample: CD4+ or CD8+ T cells sorted from blood, taken in a trial of the OX40 agonist ivuxolimab. The clonotype comes from an adult with an advanced solid tumor such as melanoma, head and neck, liver or kidney cancer. The DNA sequence is TGTGCCAGCAGCAAACCAGCTTTAGCGGGAGGGCCCAATGAGCAGTTCTTC. This sequence encodes CASSKPALAGGPNEQFF. Outside the CDR3, residues come from the reference TRBV11-2 and TRBJ2-1 proteins, so the full variable domain is: EAGVAQSPRYKIIEKRQSVAFWCNPISGHATLYWYQQILGQGPKLLIQFQNNGVVDDSQLPKDRFSAERLKGVDSTLKIQPAKLEDSAVYLCASSKPALAGGPNEQFFGPGTRLTVL.